Presented here are 18 T cell receptor beta chains from one specimen sequenced in a study of CD8+CD57+ T cells in acquired aplastic anemia. The use of genomic DNA as template underpinned the TCR beta VDJ and CDR3 profiling. MiXCR was run by TCRdb on the reads, yielding one entry per CDR3 protein. The profile shows about 110,000 distinct CDR3 sequences, 40% to 65% of them singletons. Sequenced sample: sorted CD4+, CD8+, or CD8+CD57+ T cells (not recorded which) from PBMCs. The receptor set was obtained from a human donor in good health, serving as a control.

The chain joins TRBV25-1 to TRBJ2-7; 7 bases are shared with TRBD2. CDR1 and CDR2 from the germline V gene are MGHDK and SYGVNS. The length of the CDR3 is 15 residues. Trimming at V came to 4 bases and at J to 3 bases, leaving 9 bases not matched to a gene. The chain's CDR3 is CASSGGTSGVYEQYF. The CDR3 DNA follows: TGTGCCAGCAGTGGGGGGACCAGCGGGGTCTACGAGCAGTACTTC.

This clonotype has more than one count but fewer than ten. The J gene is TRBJ2-1, the V gene TRBV15, with a possible D match to TRBD1 (5 bases). The CDR3 consists of 12 residues. CDR1 and CDR2 from the germline V gene are LNHNV and YYDKDF (reference sequence). V dropped 10 bases and J dropped 7 bases, with 14 bases sitting between them. CDR3 nucleotide sequence: TGTGCCATCCTTCTTGCAGGGAATGAGCAGTTCTTC. It codes for CAILLAGNEQFF.

The V and J genes are TRBV2 and TRBJ1-1; 7 bases are a match to TRBD1. The CDR3 loop spans 14 amino acids. The trim removed 10 bases at V and 5 bases at J, leaving 13 bases unmatched. Germline values: CDR1 SNHLY, CDR2 FYNNEI. The CDR3 region is CAIRPGTAGTEAFF. The CDR3 DNA follows: TGTGCCATCAGACCGGGGACAGCGGGGACTGAAGCTTTCTTT.

The chain is built from TRBV4-1 and TRBJ2-7, with D perhaps being TRBD1 or TRBD2 (7 bases each). Trimming took off 0 bases at V and 8 bases at J, with 20 bases between the two ends. CDR1 and CDR2 (germline): MGHRA, YSYEKL. This CDR3 spans 16 amino acids. The CDR3 region has the DNA TGCGCCAGCAGCCAAGATCATATATCGGGGGGACAGAAGCAGTACTTC. Translating gives CASSQDHISGGQKQYF.

This clonotype showed up many times. The chain has TRBV20-1 and TRBJ2-7; 11 positions agree with TRBD2. V gave up 2 bases and J gave up 7 bases; unmatched junction bases: 7. Per the germline V gene, CDR1 is DFQATT and CDR2 is SNEGSKA (reference sequence). CDR3 size: 14 residues. DNA of the CDR3: TGCAGTGCTAGAAGTAGCGGGGGGGGATTAGAGCAGTACTTC. Translating gives CSARSSGGGLEQYF.

Comments on this clonotype: This may be a read error: a much more frequent sequence differs by one nucleotide. The chain links TRBV4-3 to TRBJ1-1; D is uncertain. Germline assignment: CDR1 LGHNA and CDR2 YSLEER. The CDR3 runs 15 residues. The CDR3 DNA sequence: TGCGCCAGCAGCCAAGATCGGGGAAGTCACACTGGAGCTTTCTTT. Its protein product is CASSQDRGSHTGAFF.

This clonotype was seen repeatedly, ten times or more. This rearrangement joins TRBV9 to TRBJ2-7; TRBD1 matches at 11 bases. Germline values: CDR1 SGDLS, CDR2 YYNGEE. V trimming: 3 bases; J trimming: 4 bases; junction bases outside the gene matches: 9. The length of the CDR3 is 16 residues. CDR3 in amino acids: CASSADGQGAFYEQYF. DNA of the CDR3: TGTGCCAGCAGCGCGGACGGACAGGGGGCTTTTTACGAGCAGTACTTC.

The table lists this clonotype with a few counts. The rearrangement uses TRBV27 and TRBJ2-4; D is undetermined. The CDR3 has 14 residues. Between the trimmed V and J ends, which lost 3 bases and 1 base, there was a span of 7 bases. Germline values: CDR1 MNHEY, CDR2 SMNVEV (reference sequence). The CDR3, as DNA: TGTGCCAGCAGTTTGGCCAGGGCCAAAAACATTCAGTACTTC. Translating gives CASSLARAKNIQYF.

The table lists this clonotype with many counts. V usage is TRBV5-1 and J usage is TRBJ2-7; no clear D gene. Trimming shortened V by 1 base and J by 0 bases, and 11 bases separated the two germline ends. The CDR3 length is 15 residues. The germline CDR1 and CDR2 sequences are SGHRS and YFSETQ. The CDR3 sequence is CASSLRPDGSYEQYF. The CDR3 bases are TGCGCCAGCAGCTTGAGACCCGACGGCTCCTACGAGCAGTACTTC.

The V and J genes are TRBV24-1 and TRBJ1-1; D gene unclear. The V and J ends lost 3 bases and 3 bases respectively, with 7 bases between them. The CDR3 is 13 amino acids. CDR1 KGHDR and CDR2 SFDVKD come from the germline V gene. Written as DNA, the CDR3 is TGTGCCACCAGTGATCAGACTTACACTGAAGCTTTCTTT. Its translation is CATSDQTYTEAFF.

The chain has TRBV25-1 and TRBJ2-2; possible D gene TRBD2, 6 bases. This CDR3 region has 20 residues. The germline V and J ends were trimmed by 1 base and 0 bases, with 21 bases remaining between them. Germline V gene data show CDR1 as MGHDK and CDR2 as SYGVNS. CDR3 residues: CASSEWRRGRNPPNTGELFF. Here the CDR3 DNA reads TGTGCCAGCAGTGAATGGCGGAGGGGACGGAATCCACCGAACACCGGGGAGCTGTTTTTT.

The table lists this clonotype with many counts. The J gene is TRBJ1-2, the V gene TRBV11-2; the D gene is possibly TRBD1 (5 bases). CDR1 SGHAT and CDR2 FQNNGV come from the germline V gene. Trimming pared 5 bases from V and 2 bases from J, leaving 12 bases between. This CDR3 contains 14 residues. The CDR3 DNA reads TGTGCCAGCAGCCCCCGGGGCGGCAACTATGGCTACACCTTC. It codes for CASSPRGGNYGYTF.

This clonotype was picked up many times. V and J are TRBV12-5 and TRBJ2-7; 8 bases align to TRBD2. V was clipped by 0 bases and J by 1 base; unmatched bases: 8. The CDR3 has 17 residues. The germline gives CDR1 LGHNT, CDR2 FRNRAP. DNA of the CDR3: TGTGCTAGTGGTTTGGTAGTATTGCGGGGGGAATCCTACGAGCAGTACTTC. This gives the protein CASGLVVLRGESYEQYF.

This clonotype was counted a few times. This rearrangement joins TRBV2 to TRBJ1-5; possibly TRBD1 for D (5 bases). The V end was cut by 4 bases, the J end by 5 bases, with 6 bases between. The CDR3 runs to 12 residues. Per the germline V gene, CDR1 is SNHLY and CDR2 is FYNNEI. The CDR3 loop is CASSGRDQPQHF. The CDR3 DNA follows: TGTGCCAGCAGTGGCAGGGATCAGCCCCAGCATTTT. The entire variable domain, with the rest obtained from reference TRBV2 and TRBJ1-5, is as follows: EPEVTQTPSHQVTQMGQEVILRCVPISNHLYFYWYRQILGQKVEFLVSFYNNEISEKSEIFDDQFSVERPDGSNFTLKIRSTKLEDSAMYFCASSGRDQPQHFGDGTRLSIL.

To note about this clonotype: A much larger clone is a single base away; this may be a read error. V usage is TRBV9 and J usage is TRBJ2-1; D may be TRBD1 (7 bases). Between the trimmed V and J ends, which lost 2 bases and 4 bases, there was a span of 16 bases. CDR1 is SGDLS and CDR2 is YYNGEE in the germline V gene. The CDR3 is 16 amino acids. The CDR3 DNA is TGTGCCAGCAGCGTGGAGGAGGGGGCGGCGTACAATGAGCAGTTCTTC. Amino acid sequence: CASSVEEGAAYNEQFF.

The CDR3 sequence: CASSVTGTNNEKLFF. The CDR3 DNA is TGTGCCAGCAGTGTGACCGGGACGAATAATGAAAAACTGTTTTTT. J is TRBJ1-4 and V is TRBV6-1; TRBD1 might be the D (5 bases). The CDR3 has 15 amino acids. Trimming took off 4 bases at V and 4 bases at J, with 13 bases between the two ends. Germline lookup yields CDR1 MNHNS and CDR2 SASEGT.

This clonotype showed up many times. V gene TRBV6-1 combines with J gene TRBJ2-2; 9 bases match TRBD2. The germline V gene encodes CDR1 MNHNS and CDR2 SASEGT. This CDR3 spans 17 amino acids. V gave up 6 bases and J gave up 3 bases; unmatched junction bases: 11. In nucleotides, the CDR3 is TGTGCCAGCAGCCAAAGCGGCGGGGGGGCTGACACCGGGGAGCTGTTTTTT. It codes for CASSQSGGGADTGELFF.

A few counts support this clonotype. The rearrangement links TRBV11-2 to TRBJ2-2, with TRBD1 identical over 7 bases. The CDR3 sequence is 17 residues long. Trimming took 6 bases from V and 6 from J; bases not matched to a gene: 16. CDR1 and CDR2 from the germline V gene are SGHAT and FQNNGV. The CDR3 DNA is TGTGCCAGCAGTTCCGGGACAGCGAAGGGAAACGCCGGGGAGCTGTTTTTT. Protein product: CASSSGTAKGNAGELFF.